This T cell receptor beta chain originates from a study of beta chain features in type 1 diabetes. Study findings and constraints: cDNA sequencing could over-represent cells with high TCR expression. The study found fewer insertions and more deletions at VDJ junctions in type 1 diabetes patients. Healthy donors had naive, central memory and Treg TCRB repertoires that appeared less similar than those seen among patients.

The authors reverse transcribed all of the isolated RNA, so sequencing captured expressed TCRB transcripts. Sequencing used immunoSEQ multiplex PCR; TCRdb keeps in-frame clones, though not all of them. The table lists 130,000 to 150,000 clones, around a tenth of them singletons. The V gene end was trimmed by 0 bases and the J gene end by 4 bases; junction bases not matched to a gene: 8. Germline-derived CDR1 and CDR2 are SGHRS and YFSETQ. This CDR3 has 16 residues. This clone was recorded a few times. Antigen unknown. The source is a man aged 18-30 years in good health. Source material: central memory CD4+ T cells from blood. The chain carries TRBV5-1 and TRBJ2-7; 9 nucleotides line up with TRBD1. CDR3 region: CASSLGSRGQGYEQYF. CDR3 bases: TGCGCCAGCAGCTTGGGTTCTCGGGGACAGGGATACGAGCAGTACTTC.